This T cell receptor beta chain was documented in a study of patients and donors after allogeneic stem cell transplantation. This clonotype has a count of ten or more. MiXCR, applied by TCRdb to the RT-PCR reads, yields one record per CDR3 protein. The table has approximately 140,000 distinct CDR3 sequences, 30% to 45% seen once. The source is a human donor who was either an allogeneic HSCT recipient or a stem cell or donor lymphocyte infusion donor (not recorded which). It is not recorded whose cells these are; they may come from a transplant donor. The specimen was blood, either unsorted or a sorted T cell fraction (not recorded which).

CDR3: CAISEPQETQYF. As DNA, the CDR3 is TGTGCCATCAGTGAGCCCCAAGAGACCCAGTACTTC. The rearrangement joins TRBV10-3 to TRBJ2-5; no clear D. Trimming removed 2 bases from V and 1 base from J, with 2 bases in between. CDR1 is ENHRY and CDR2 is SYGVKD in the germline V gene. The CDR3 is 12 amino acids.